This T cell receptor (beta chain) was captured in a study of blood T cell repertoires in COVID-19. Study context: Sites in the United States, Italy and Spain provided acute and convalescent COVID-19 samples.

Turning to this clone: Other DNA sequences within the sample encode an identical CDR3.

CDR3 length equals 16 residues. CDR1 SEHNR and CDR2 FQNEAQ come from the germline V gene (reference sequence). V was clipped by 5 bases and J by 0 bases; unmatched bases: 7. The table came from immunoSEQ multiplex PCR; TCRdb's copy has only in-frame clones and leaves some out. Here the sample spans about 59,000 clones, almost 90% being singletons. Sequences were obtained from peripheral blood. The TCR sequence derives from an elderly woman with active COVID-19. This chain links TRBV7-9 with TRBJ2-1; 7 bases match TRBD2. The CDR3 DNA is TGTGCCAGCAGCCCCCAGCGGGGCAGCTCCTACAATGAGCAGTTCTTC. Its translation is CASSPQRGSSYNEQFF.